This TCR beta chain was retrieved from a study of early T cells in non-severe SARS-CoV-2 infection. Study-level background: Chains were not paired, and sequencing was done on bulk RNA from unsorted whole blood. Regarding the study as a whole: In VDJdb matching, anti-spike CD8 responses were favored while private and CD4 specificities went missing.

The protocol attached unique molecular identifiers to individual cDNA molecules. TCRdb reprocessed the 5' RACE reads with MiXCR, giving one entry per CDR3 protein. The table lists tens of thousands of distinct CDR3 sequences, 9% to 15% of them singletons. There are many counts of this clonotype. The antigen remains unidentified. This CDR3 comprises 14 residues. CDR1 and CDR2 (germline): SGHNT, YYREEE (reference sequence). The germline V and J ends were trimmed by 0 bases and 1 base, with 7 bases remaining between them. The chain joins TRBV5-4 to TRBJ1-1, with D hard to call. Input material: whole blood. The source of this sequence is an adult who was a healthcare worker with PCR-confirmed SARS-CoV-2 infection or an uninfected control (not recorded which). CDR3 region: CASSLERKNTEAFF. CDR3 bases: TGTGCCAGCAGCTTGGAGAGGAAGAACACTGAAGCTTTCTTT.